This TCR beta chain originates from a study of shared clonotypes between healthy human individuals. Regarding the study as a whole: The study sampled only blood, and tissue repertoires likely differ.

Clones were sequenced by immunoSEQ multiplex PCR, and TCRdb holds only the in-frame ones, with some missing. Of some 2,500,000 clones listed, 80% to 95% are singletons. In regard to this clone: The antigen is unknown.

CDR1 SGHRS and CDR2 YFSETQ come from the germline V gene. The CDR3 spans 17 residues. V gave up 0 bases and J gave up 0 bases, with 14 bases separating them. The origin of this receptor is a man aged 18 to 30 in good health. Some clones in this sample may be carry-over from other donors' samples. Material for sequencing was naive CD4+ T cells from PBMCs. Subset noted: CD45RA+ positively selected. The rearrangement uses TRBV5-1 and TRBJ2-3; D is unclear. The CDR3 DNA reads TGCGCCAGCAGCTTGGGACTTCACCGAGCTAGCACAGATACGCAGTATTTT. Translated: CASSLGLHRASTDTQYF.